This entry is about one TCR beta chain. Per the original methods: Scientists estimated how many nucleated cells there were by amplifying reference gene primers. Here immunoSEQ multiplex PCR was the method, and the copy in TCRdb shows in-frame clones only, minus some. V, J and clone size are those of that table, while D and trimming were read from the DNA. Of some 200,000 clones listed, approximately 80% are singletons. Germline assignment: CDR1 SNHLY and CDR2 FYNNEI. Deletions cut 8 bases from V and 3 bases from J, with 11 bases between. The CDR3 totals 12 residues. These data originate in a study of blood T cell repertoires in COVID-19. Overall study: Specimens from acute and convalescent COVID-19 originated in the United States, Italy and Spain. Sources were T cells, B-cell-depleted T cells, or PBMCs; the material itself was cDNA or gDNA.

This chain uses TRBV2 with TRBJ2-7; possibly TRBD1 for D (6 bases). This sequence was found in a woman aged 80 or over with COVID-19, enrolled during active disease. The sample comprised peripheral blood. The CDR3 bases are TGTGCCAGCCGACAGGCTTTCTACGAGCAGTACTTC. Translation: CASRQAFYEQYF.